This T cell receptor beta chain was obtained from a study of cytomegalovirus exposure and HLA in healthy donors. Concerning this clone itself: Antigen unknown.

Study-level findings and limits: In vitro checks showed that a few CMV-associated chains really do target CMV antigens.

A multiplex PCR was run with 60 Vbeta primers and 13 Jbeta primers. The method was immunoSEQ multiplex PCR; TCRdb's version includes in-frame clones alone and lacks a portion of them. Found here are 55,000 to 75,000 clones, around 87% of them singletons; the top ten hold about 1.5%. The sequencing sample was made of PBMCs. The clonotype originates from a man between 18 and 29 years old in good health and CMV-seronegative.

For the CDR3, the DNA is TGTGCCAGCAGCCTTCCCGGGACAGGGCGTGGGGAGCAGTACTTC. Residues: CASSLPGTGRGEQYF. The chain couples TRBV14 to TRBJ2-5; 9 nucleotides match TRBD1. The ends lost 4 bases at V and 11 bases at J; junction bases unmatched: 14. This CDR3 has 15 amino acids. Germline CDR1 is SGHDN and CDR2 is FVKESK.